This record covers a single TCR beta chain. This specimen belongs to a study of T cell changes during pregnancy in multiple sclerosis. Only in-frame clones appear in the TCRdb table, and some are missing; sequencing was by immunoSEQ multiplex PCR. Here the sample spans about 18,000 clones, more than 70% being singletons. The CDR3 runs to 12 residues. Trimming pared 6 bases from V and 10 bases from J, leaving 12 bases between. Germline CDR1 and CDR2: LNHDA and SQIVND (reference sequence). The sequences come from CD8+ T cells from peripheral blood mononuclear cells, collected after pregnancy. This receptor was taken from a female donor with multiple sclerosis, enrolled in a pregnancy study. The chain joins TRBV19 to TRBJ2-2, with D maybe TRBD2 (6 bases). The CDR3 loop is CASSLWGEELFF. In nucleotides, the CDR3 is TGTGCCAGTAGCCTTTGGGGGGAGGAGCTGTTTTTT. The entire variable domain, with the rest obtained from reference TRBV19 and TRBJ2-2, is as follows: DGGITQSPKYLFRKEGQNVTLSCEQNLNHDAMYWYRQDPGQGLRLIYYSQIVNDFQKGDIAEGYSVSREKKESFPLTVTSAQKNPTAFYLCASSLWGEELFFGEGSRLTVL.